This TCR beta chain was sequenced during a study of T-cell memory formation after mild COVID-19. Study information: Across donors, TCR clusters were largely donor specific. Study-level results: Contracting CD8+ clones were enriched in EMRA, CD4+ mainly in CM and EM. The study detected some responding clones in pre-infection memory, suggesting cross-reactive memory joined.

In the case of this clonotype: What it recognizes is unknown.

5'RACE primed at constant segments yielded TCR alpha and TCR beta cDNA libraries bearing sample barcodes and UMIs. TCRdb used MiXCR to reprocess the 5' RACE reads, holding one entry per CDR3 protein. Here the sample spans 60,000 to 65,000 distinct CDR3 sequences, roughly 10% being singletons. The CDR3 consists of 15 residues. Germline loops: CDR1 SQVTM, CDR2 ANQGSEA. J was trimmed by 3 bases and V by 0 bases; bases with no gene match: 4. The sample consisted of PBMCs or a T cell subset sorted from them (not recorded which). The V and J genes are TRBV29-1 and TRBJ2-3; 9 bases map to TRBD1. This sequence originates from a man aged 18 to 30 who had mild COVID-19 (a few samples of this study predate the infection). Cell type and time point are not known. CDR3 sequence (DNA): TGCAGCGTTGAAGACCCCGGACAGGGGACAGATACGCAGTATTTT. This sequence encodes CSVEDPGQGTDTQYF.